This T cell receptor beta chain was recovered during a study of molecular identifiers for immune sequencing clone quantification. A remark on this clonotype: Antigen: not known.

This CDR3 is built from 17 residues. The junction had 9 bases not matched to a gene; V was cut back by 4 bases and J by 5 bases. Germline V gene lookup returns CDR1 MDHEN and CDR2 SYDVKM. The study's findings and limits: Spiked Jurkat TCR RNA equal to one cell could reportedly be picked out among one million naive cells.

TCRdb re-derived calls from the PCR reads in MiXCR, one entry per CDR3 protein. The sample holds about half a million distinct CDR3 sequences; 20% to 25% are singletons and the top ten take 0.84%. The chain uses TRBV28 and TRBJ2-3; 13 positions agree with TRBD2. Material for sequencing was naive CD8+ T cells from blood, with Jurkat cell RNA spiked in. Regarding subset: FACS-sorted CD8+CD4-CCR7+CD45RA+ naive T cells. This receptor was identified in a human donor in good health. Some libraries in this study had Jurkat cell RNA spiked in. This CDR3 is CASSSRLAGGVGDTQYF. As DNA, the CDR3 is TGTGCCAGCAGTTCCCGACTAGCGGGAGGTGTAGGAGATACGCAGTATTTT.